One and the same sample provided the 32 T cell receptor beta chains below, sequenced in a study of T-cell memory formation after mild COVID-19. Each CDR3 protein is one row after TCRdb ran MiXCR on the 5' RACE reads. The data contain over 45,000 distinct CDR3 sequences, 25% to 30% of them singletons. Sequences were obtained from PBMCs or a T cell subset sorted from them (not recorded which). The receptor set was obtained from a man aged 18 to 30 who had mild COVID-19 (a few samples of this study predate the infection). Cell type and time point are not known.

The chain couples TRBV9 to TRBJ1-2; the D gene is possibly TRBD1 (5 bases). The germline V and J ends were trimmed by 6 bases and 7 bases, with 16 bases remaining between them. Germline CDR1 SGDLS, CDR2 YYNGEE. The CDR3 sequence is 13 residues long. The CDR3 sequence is CASILGGVVGYTF. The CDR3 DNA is TGTGCCAGCATCCTGGGGGGTGTAGTTGGCTACACCTTC.

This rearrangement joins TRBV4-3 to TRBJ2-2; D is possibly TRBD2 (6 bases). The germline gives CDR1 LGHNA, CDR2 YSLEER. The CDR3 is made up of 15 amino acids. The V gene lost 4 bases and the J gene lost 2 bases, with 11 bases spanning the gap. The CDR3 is CASSLRDSNTGELFF. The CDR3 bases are TGCGCCAGCAGCCTCCGGGACTCTAACACCGGGGAGCTGTTTTTT.

CDR3 coding DNA: TGCGCCAGCAGCTTGGCCTTGGGACAGAACACTGAAGCTTTCTTT. Translating it yields CASSLALGQNTEAFF. The V and J genes are TRBV5-1 and TRBJ1-1, with D possibly being TRBD1 (6 bases). The germline V and J ends were trimmed by 0 bases and 1 base, with 10 bases remaining between them. The CDR3 spans 15 residues. CDR1 and CDR2 from the germline V gene are SGHRS and YFSETQ.

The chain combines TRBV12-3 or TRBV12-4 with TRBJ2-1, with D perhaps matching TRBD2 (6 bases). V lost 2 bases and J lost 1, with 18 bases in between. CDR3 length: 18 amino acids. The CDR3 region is CASSLIVGGSGSYNEQFF. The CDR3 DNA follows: TGTGCCAGCAGTTTAATTGTGGGAGGTTCGGGATCCTACAATGAGCAGTTCTTC.

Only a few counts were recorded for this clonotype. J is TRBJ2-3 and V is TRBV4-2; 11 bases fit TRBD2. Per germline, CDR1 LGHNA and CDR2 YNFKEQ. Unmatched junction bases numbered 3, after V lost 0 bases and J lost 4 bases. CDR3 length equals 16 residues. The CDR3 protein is CASSQDGLAGSDTQYF. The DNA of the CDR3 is TGTGCCAGCAGCCAAGATGGACTAGCGGGTTCAGATACGCAGTATTTT.

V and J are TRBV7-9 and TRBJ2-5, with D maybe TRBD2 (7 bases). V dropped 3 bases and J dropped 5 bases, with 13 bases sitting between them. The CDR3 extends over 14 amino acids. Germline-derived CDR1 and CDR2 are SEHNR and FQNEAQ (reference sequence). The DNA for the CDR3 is TGTGCCAGCAGCTTTTCGGGGGGCTATGAGACCCAGTACTTC. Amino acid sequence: CASSFSGGYETQYF. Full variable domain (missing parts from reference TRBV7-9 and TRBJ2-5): DTGVSQNPRHKITKRGQNVTFRCDPISEHNRLYWYRQTLGQGPEFLTYFQNEAQLEKSRLLSDRFSAERPKGSFSTLEIQRTEQGDSAMYLCASSFSGGYETQYFGPGTRLLVL.

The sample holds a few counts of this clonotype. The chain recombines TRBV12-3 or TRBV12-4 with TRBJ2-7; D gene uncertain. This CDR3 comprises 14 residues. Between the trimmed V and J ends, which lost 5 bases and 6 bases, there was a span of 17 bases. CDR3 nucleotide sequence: TGTGCCAGCAGTCCCAGACTCCATCCAAGCGAGCAGTACTTC. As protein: CASSPRLHPSEQYF.

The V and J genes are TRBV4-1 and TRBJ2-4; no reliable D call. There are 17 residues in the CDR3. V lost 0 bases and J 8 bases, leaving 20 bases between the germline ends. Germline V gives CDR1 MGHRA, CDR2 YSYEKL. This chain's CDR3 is CASSQDSPGTAEDIQYF. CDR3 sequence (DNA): TGCGCCAGCAGCCAAGATTCTCCAGGAACTGCCGAGGACATTCAGTACTTC.

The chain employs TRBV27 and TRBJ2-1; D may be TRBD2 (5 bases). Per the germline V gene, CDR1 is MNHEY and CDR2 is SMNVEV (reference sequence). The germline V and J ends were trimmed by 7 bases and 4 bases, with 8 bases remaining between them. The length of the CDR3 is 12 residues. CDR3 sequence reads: CASTTGYNEQFF. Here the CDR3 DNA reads TGTGCCAGCACGACGGGGTACAATGAGCAGTTCTTC.

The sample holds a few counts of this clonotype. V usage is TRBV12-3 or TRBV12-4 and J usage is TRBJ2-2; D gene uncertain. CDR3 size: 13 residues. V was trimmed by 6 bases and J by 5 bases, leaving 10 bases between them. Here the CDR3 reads CASRIPGTGELFF. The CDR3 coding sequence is TGTGCCAGCAGAATACCTGGAACCGGGGAGCTGTTTTTT.

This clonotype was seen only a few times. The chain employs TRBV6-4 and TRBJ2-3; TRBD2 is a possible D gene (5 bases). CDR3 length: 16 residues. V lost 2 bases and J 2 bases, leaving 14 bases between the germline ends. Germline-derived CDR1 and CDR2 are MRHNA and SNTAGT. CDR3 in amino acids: CASSDTSGSATDTQYF. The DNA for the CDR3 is TGTGCCAGCAGTGACACGTCGGGGAGCGCCACAGATACGCAGTATTTT.

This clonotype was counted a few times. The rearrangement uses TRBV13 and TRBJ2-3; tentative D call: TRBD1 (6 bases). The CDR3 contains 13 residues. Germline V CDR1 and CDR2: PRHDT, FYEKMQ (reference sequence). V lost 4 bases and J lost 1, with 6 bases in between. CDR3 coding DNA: TGTGCCAGCAGCTGGGGGCGCACAGATACGCAGTATTTT. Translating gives CASSWGRTDTQYF.

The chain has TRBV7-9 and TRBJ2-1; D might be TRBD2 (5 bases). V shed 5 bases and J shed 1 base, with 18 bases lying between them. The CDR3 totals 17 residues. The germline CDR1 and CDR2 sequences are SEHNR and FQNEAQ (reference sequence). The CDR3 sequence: CASSPPPRAVSYNEQFF. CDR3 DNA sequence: TGTGCCAGCAGCCCCCCTCCGAGGGCGGTTTCCTACAATGAGCAGTTCTTC.

The DNA of the CDR3 is TGTGCCAGCAGCCCGGGACCGGGGAACACTGAAGCTTTCTTT. Its translation: CASSPGPGNTEAFF. The chain joins TRBV5-6 to TRBJ1-1; D possibly corresponds to TRBD1 (5 bases). CDR1 is SGHDT, CDR2 YYEEEE, per germline. The CDR3 has 14 residues. The V gene lost 4 bases and the J gene lost 1 base, with 11 bases spanning the gap.

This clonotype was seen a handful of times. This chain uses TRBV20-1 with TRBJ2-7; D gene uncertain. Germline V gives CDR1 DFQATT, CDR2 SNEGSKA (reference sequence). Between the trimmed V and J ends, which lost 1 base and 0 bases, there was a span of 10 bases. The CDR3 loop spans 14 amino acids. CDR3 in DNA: TGCAGTGCTAGAGGGGTTTCCAGCTCCTACGAGCAGTACTTC. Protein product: CSARGVSSSYEQYF.

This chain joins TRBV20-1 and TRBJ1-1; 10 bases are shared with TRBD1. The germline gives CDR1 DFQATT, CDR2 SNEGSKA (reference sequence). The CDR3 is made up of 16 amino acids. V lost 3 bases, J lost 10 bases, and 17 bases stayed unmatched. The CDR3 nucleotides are TGCAGTGCTAGCTTAGGGACAGGGGCTTTTGTTAGGGTAGCTTTCTTT. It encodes CSASLGTGAFVRVAFF.

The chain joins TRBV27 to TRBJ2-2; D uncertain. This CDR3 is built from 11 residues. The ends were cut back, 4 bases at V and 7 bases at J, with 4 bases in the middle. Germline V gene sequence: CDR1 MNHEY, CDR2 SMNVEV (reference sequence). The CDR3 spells CASSWGGELFF. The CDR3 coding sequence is TGTGCCAGCAGTTGGGGCGGGGAGCTGTTTTTT.

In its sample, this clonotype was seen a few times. In nucleotides, the CDR3 is TGTGCCAGCAGCTTAGTTGGCGGTGGGGACAGGGGCAGTAATACGCAGTATTTT. This codes for CASSLVGGGDRGSNTQYF. The chain joins TRBV7-2 to TRBJ2-3, with 10 bases matching TRBD1. V lost 1 base and J lost 7; bases outside the gene matches: 14. The germline V gene encodes CDR1 SGHTA and CDR2 FQGNSA. The CDR3 has 18 amino acids.

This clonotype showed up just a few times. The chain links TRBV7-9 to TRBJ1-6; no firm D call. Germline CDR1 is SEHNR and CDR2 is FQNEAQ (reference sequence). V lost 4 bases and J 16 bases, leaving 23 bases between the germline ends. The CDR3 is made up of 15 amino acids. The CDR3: CASSSGQGSSPDLHF. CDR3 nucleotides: TGTGCCAGCAGCTCCGGTCAAGGGAGCAGCCCAGATCTCCACTTT.

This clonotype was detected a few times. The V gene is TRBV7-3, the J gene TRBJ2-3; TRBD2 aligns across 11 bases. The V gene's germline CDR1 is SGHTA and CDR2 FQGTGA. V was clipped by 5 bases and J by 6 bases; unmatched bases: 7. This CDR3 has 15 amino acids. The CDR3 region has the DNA TGTGCCAGCAGCCGGACTAGCGGGTTGGGCGATACGCAGTATTTT. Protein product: CASSRTSGLGDTQYF.

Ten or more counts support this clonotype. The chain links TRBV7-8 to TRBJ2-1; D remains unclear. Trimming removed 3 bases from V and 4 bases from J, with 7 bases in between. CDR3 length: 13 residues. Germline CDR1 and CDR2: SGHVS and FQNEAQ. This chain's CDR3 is CASSFPGYNEQFF. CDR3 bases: TGTGCCAGCAGCTTTCCAGGTTACAATGAGCAGTTCTTC. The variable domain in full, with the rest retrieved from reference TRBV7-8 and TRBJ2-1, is GAGVSQSPRYKVAKRGQDVALRCDPISGHVSLFWYQQALGQGPEFLTYFQNEAQLDKSGLPSDRFFAERPEGSVSTLKIQRTQQEDSAVYLCASSFPGYNEQFFGPGTRLTVL.

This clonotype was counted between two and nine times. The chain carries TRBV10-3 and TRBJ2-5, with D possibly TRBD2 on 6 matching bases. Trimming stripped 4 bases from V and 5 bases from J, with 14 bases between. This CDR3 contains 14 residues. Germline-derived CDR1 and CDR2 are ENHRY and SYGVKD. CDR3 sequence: CAISGDGLSETQYF. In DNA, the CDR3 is TGTGCCATCAGTGGAGACGGACTAAGCGAGACCCAGTACTTC.

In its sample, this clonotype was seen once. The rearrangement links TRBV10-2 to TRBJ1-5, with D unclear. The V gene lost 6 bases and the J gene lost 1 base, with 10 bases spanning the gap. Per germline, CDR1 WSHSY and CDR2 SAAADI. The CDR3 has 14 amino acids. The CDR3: CASRRLESNQPQHF. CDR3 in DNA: TGCGCCAGCAGGCGCCTGGAGAGCAATCAGCCCCAGCATTTT.

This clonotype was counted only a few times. DNA of the CDR3: TGTGCCAGCAGAGCGACTAGCGGGGGCAACAATGAGCAGTTCTTC. Residues: CASRATSGGNNEQFF. V gene TRBV27 combines with J gene TRBJ2-1; 12 nucleotides agree with TRBD2. In germline, CDR1 is MNHEY, CDR2 SMNVEV (reference sequence). Germline trimming cut 6 bases from V and 5 bases from J; bases unmatched to any gene: 5. The CDR3 spans 15 residues.

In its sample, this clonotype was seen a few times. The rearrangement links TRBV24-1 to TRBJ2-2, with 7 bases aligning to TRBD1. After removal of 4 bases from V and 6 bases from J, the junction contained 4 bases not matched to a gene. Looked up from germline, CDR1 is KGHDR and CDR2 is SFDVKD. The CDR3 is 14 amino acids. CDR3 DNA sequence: TGTGCCACCAGTGAACCCGGGACAGCCGGGGAGCTGTTTTTT. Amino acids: CATSEPGTAGELFF.

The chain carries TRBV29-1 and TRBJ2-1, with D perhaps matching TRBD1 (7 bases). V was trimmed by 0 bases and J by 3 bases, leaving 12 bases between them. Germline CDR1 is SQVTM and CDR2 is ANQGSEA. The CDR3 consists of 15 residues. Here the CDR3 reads CSVEDNRGLYNEQFF. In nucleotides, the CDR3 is TGCAGCGTTGAAGATAACAGGGGACTCTACAATGAGCAGTTCTTC.

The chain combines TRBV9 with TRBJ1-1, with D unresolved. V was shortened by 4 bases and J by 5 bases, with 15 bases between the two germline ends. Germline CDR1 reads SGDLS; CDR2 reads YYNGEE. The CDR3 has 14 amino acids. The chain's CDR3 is CASSPPAGRTEAFF. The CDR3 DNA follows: TGTGCCAGCAGCCCACCAGCGGGTAGAACTGAAGCTTTCTTT. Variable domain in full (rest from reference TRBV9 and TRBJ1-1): DSGVTQTPKHLITATGQRVTLRCSPRSGDLSVYWYQQSLDQGLQFLIQYYNGEERAKGNILERFSAQQFPDLHSELNLSSLELGDSALYFCASSPPAGRTEAFFGQGTRLTVV.

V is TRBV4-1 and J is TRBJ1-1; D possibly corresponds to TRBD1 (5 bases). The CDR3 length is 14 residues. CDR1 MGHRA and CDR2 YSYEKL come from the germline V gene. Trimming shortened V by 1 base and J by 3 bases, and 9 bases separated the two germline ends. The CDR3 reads CASSQGDLDTEAFF. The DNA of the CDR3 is TGCGCCAGCAGCCAAGGGGACCTTGACACTGAAGCTTTCTTT.

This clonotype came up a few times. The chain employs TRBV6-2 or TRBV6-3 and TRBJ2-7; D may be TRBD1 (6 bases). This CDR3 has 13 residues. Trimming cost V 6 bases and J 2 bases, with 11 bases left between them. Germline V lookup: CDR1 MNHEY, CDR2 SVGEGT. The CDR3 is CASSHHRAYEQYV. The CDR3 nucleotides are TGTGCCAGCAGCCACCACAGGGCCTACGAGCAGTACGTC.

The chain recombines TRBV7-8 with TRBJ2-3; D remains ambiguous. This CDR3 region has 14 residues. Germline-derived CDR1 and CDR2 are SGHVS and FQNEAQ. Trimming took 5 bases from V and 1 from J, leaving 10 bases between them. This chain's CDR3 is CASSPGAGTDTQYF. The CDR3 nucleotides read TGTGCCAGCAGCCCAGGCGCGGGCACAGATACGCAGTATTTT.

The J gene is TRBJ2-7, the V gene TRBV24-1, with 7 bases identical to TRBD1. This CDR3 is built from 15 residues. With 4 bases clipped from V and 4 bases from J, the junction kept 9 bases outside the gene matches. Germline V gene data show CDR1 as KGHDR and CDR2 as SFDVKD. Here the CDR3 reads CATSDPTRTGYEQYF. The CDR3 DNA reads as TGTGCCACCAGTGACCCTACCCGGACAGGATACGAGCAGTACTTC.

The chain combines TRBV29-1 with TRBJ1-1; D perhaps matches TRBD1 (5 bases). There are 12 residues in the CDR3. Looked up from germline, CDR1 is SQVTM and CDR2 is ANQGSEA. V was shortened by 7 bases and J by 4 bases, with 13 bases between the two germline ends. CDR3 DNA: TGCAGCGGGAGGTTTGGGGGCACTGAAGCTTTCTTT. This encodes CSGRFGGTEAFF.